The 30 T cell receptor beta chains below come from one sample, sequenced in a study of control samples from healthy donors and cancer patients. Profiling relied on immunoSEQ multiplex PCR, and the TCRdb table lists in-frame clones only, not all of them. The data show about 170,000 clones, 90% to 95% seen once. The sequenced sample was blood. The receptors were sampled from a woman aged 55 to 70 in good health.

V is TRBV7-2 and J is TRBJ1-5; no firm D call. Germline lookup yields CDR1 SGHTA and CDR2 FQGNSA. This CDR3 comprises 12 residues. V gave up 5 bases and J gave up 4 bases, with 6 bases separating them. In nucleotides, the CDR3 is TGTGCCAGCAGCAACTCGAATCAGCCCCAGCATTTT. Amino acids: CASSNSNQPQHF.

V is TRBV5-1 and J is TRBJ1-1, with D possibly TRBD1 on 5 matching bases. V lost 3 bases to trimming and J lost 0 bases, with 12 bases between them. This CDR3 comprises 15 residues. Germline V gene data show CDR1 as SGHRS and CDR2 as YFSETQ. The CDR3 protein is CASSSGGTVNTEAFF. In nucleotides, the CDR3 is TGCGCCAGCAGCTCGGGCGGGACCGTGAACACTGAAGCTTTCTTT.

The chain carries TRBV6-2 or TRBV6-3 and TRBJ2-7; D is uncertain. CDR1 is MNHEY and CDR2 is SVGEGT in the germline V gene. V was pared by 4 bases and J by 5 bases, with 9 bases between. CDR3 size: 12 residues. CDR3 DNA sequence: TGTGCCAGCAGTTTATACCGAAACGAGCAGTACTTC. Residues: CASSLYRNEQYF.

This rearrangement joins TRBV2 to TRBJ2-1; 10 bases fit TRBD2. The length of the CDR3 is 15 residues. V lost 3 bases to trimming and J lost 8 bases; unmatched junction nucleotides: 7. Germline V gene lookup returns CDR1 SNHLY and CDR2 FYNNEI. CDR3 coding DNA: TGTGCCAGCAGTGAGGGACTAGCGCATAGGGATGAGCAGTTCTTC. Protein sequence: CASSEGLAHRDEQFF.

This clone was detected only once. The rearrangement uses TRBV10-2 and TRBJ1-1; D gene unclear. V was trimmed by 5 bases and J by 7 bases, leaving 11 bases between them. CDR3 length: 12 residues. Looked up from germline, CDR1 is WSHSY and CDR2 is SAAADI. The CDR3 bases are TGCGCCAGCAGTAATCTGGGCGGTGAAGCTTTCTTT. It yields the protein CASSNLGGEAFF.

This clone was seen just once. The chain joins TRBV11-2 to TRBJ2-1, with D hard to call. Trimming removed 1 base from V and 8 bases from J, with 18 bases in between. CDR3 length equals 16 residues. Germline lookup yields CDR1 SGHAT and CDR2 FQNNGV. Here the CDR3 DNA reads TGTGCCAGCAGCTTAGTTCGGGCCCTACCCCCTCATGAGCAGTTCTTC. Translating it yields CASSLVRALPPHEQFF.

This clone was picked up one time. DNA of the CDR3: TGTGCCAGCAGCCGCCGTTGGAGCGGGGGTTTAGTCGAGCAGTACTTC. Residues: CASSRRWSGGLVEQYF. This chain joins TRBV7-2 and TRBJ2-7; 8 positions agree with TRBD2. In germline, CDR1 is SGHTA, CDR2 FQGNSA. The CDR3 is 16 amino acids. V trimming: 5 bases; J trimming: 6 bases; junction bases outside the gene matches: 15.

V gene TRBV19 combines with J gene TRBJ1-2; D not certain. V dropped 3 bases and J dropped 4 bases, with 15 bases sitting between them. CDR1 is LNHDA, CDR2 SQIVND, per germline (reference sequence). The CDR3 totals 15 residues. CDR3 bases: TGTGCCAGTAGTATTCGAGGGAAATTCGTCTATGGCTACACCTTC. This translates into CASSIRGKFVYGYTF.

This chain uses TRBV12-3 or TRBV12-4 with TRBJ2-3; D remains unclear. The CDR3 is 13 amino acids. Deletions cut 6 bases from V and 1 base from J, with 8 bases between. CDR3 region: CASSSPGTDTQYF. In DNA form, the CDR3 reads TGTGCCAGCAGCTCCCCCGGCACAGATACGCAGTATTTT.

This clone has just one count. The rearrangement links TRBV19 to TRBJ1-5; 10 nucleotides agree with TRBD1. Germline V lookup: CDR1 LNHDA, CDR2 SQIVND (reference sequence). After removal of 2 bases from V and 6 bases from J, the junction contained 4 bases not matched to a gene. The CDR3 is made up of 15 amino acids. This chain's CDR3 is CASSIQDRGGQPQHF. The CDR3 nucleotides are TGTGCCAGTAGTATACAGGACAGGGGGGGTCAGCCCCAGCATTTT.

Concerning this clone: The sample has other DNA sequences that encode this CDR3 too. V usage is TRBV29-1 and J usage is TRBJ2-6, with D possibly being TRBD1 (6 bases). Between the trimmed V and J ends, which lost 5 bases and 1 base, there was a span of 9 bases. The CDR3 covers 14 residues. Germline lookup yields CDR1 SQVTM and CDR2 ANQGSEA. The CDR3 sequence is CSVSQGSGANVLTF. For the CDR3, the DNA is TGCAGCGTTTCGCAGGGGTCTGGGGCCAACGTCCTGACTTTC.

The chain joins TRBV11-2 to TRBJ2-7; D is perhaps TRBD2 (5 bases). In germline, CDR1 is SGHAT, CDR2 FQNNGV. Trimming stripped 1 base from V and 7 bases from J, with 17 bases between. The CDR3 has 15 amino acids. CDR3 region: CASSLAGLGDREQYF. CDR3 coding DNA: TGTGCCAGCAGCTTAGCGGGCCTCGGGGATCGGGAGCAGTACTTC.

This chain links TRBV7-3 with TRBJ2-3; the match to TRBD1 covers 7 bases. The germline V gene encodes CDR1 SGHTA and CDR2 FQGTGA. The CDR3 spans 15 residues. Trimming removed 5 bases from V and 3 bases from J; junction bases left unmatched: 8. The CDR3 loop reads CASSAQGLGTDTQYF. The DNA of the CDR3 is TGTGCCAGCAGCGCACAGGGGTTGGGGACAGATACGCAGTATTTT.

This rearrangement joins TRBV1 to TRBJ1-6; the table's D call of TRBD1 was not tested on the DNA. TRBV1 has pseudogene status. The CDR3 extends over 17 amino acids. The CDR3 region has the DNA TGCACCAGCAGCCAAGAGAGGCAGGGCGAATATAATTCACCCCTCCACTTT. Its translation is CTSSQERQGEYNSPLHF.

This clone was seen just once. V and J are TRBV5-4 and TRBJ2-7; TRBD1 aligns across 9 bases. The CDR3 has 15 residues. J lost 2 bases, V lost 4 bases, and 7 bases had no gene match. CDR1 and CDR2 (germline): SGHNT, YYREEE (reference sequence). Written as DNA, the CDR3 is TGTGCCAGCAGCGGCCGGGACAGGGCCACCTACGAGCAGTACTTC. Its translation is CASSGRDRATYEQYF.

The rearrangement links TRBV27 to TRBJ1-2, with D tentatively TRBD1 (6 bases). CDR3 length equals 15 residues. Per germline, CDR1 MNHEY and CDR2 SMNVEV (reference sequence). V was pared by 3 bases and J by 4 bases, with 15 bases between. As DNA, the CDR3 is TGTGCCAGCAGTTTTAGACAGGCTGAAGCCTATGGCTACACCTTC. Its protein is CASSFRQAEAYGYTF.

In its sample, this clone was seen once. CDR3 sequence reads: CASIASPRDRGYEQFF. DNA of the CDR3: TGTGCCAGCATTGCAAGCCCCCGGGACAGGGGGTATGAGCAGTTCTTC. The chain recombines TRBV7-9 with TRBJ2-1; 11 nucleotides line up with TRBD1. The CDR3 covers 16 residues. The trim removed 7 bases at V and 8 bases at J, leaving 13 bases unmatched. The germline V gene encodes CDR1 SEHNR and CDR2 FQNEAQ (reference sequence).

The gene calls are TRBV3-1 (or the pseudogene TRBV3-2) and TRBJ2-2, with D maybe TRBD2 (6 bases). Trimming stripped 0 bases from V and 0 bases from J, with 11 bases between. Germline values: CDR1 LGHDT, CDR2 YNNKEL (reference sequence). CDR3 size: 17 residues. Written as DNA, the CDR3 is TGTGCCAGCAGCCAAGATGCACGGGGGACGAACACCGGGGAGCTGTTTTTT. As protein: CASSQDARGTNTGELFF.

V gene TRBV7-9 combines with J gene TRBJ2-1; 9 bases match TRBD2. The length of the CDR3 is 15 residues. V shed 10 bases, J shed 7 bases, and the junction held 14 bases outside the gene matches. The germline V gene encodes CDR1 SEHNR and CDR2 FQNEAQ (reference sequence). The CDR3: CAIRNLAGVLNEQFF. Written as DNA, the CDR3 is TGTGCCATCAGAAATTTAGCGGGGGTCTTGAATGAGCAGTTCTTC.

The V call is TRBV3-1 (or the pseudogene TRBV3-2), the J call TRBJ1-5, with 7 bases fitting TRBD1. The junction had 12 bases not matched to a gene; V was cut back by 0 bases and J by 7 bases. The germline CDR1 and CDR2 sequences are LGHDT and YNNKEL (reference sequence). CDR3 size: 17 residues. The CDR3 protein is CASSQEPEKEGAQPQHF. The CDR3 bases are TGTGCCAGCAGCCAAGAGCCGGAAAAAGAGGGGGCCCAGCCCCAGCATTTT.

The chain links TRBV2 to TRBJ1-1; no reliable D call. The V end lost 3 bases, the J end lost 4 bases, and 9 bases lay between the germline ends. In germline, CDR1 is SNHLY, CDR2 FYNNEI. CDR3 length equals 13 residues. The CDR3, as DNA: TGTGCCAGCAGTGACATATTGGGCACTGAAGCTTTCTTT. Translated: CASSDILGTEAFF.

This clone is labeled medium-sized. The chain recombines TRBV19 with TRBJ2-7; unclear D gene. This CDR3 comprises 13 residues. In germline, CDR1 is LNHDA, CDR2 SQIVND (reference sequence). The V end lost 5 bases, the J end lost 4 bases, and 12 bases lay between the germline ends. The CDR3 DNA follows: TGTGCCAGTAGTGCGGATGAAGGATACGAGCAGTACTTC. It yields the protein CASSADEGYEQYF.

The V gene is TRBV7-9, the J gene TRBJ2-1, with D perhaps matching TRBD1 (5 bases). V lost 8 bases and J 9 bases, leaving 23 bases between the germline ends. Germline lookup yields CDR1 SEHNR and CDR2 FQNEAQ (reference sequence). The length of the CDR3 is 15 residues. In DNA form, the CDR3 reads TGTGCCAGCCAAAAAACGGCCTTAGGGGCTGGTGAGCAGTTCTTC. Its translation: CASQKTALGAGEQFF. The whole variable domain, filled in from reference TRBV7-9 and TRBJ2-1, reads DTGVSQNPRHKITKRGQNVTFRCDPISEHNRLYWYRQTLGQGPEFLTYFQNEAQLEKSRLLSDRFSAERPKGSFSTLEIQRTEQGDSAMYLCASQKTALGAGEQFFGPGTRLTVL.

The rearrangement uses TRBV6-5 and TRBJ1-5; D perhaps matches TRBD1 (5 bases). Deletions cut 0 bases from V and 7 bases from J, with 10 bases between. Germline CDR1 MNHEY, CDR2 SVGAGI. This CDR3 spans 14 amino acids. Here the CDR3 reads CASSYSGGGQPQHF. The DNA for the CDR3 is TGTGCCAGCAGTTACTCTGGGGGTGGGCAGCCCCAGCATTTT.

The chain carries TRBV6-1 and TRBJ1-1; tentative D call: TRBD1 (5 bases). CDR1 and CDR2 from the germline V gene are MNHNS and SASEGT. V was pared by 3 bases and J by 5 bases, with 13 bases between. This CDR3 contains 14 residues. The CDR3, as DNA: TGTGCCAGCAGTGAGATTGGGACGGGAACTGAAGCTTTCTTT. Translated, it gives CASSEIGTGTEAFF.

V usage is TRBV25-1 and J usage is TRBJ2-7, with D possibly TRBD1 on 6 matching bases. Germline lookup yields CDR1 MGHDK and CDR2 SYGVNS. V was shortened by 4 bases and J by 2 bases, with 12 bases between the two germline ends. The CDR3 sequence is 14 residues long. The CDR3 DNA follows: TGTGCCAGCAGTGGTCGGGACACAGCCTACGAGCAGTACTTC. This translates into CASSGRDTAYEQYF.

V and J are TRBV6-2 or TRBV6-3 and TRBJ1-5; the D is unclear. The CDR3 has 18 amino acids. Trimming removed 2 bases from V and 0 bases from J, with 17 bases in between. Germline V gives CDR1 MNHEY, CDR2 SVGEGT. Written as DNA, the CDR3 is TGTGCCAGCAGTTACGGAGGTGGGATGACCAGTAGCAATCAGCCCCAGCATTTT. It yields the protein CASSYGGGMTSSNQPQHF.

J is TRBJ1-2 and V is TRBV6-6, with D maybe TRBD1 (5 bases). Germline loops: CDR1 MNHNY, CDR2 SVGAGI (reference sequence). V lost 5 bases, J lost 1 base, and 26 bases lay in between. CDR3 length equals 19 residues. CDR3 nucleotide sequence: TGTGCCAGCAGTCAGTTTTCGTCGACAGCTAGCTTGGTTAACTATGGCTACACCTTC. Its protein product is CASSQFSSTASLVNYGYTF.

The CDR3 coding sequence is TGTGCCAGCAGCCAAGGGGCCAATCTGTGGTCTGAGCAGTTCTTC. This gives the protein CASSQGANLWSEQFF. The chain uses TRBV3-1 (or the pseudogene TRBV3-2) and TRBJ2-1; D gene unclear. Trimming left V 1 base short and J 9 bases short, with 16 bases between. Germline V gene sequence: CDR1 LGHDT, CDR2 YNNKEL (reference sequence). This CDR3 has 15 residues.

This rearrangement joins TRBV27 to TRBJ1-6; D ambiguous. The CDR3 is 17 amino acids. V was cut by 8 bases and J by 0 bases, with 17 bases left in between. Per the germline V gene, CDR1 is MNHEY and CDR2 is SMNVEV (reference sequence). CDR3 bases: TGTGCCAGCGCCCCCGGGGTGGGGAGCTCCTATAATTCACCCCTCCACTTT. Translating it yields CASAPGVGSSYNSPLHF.